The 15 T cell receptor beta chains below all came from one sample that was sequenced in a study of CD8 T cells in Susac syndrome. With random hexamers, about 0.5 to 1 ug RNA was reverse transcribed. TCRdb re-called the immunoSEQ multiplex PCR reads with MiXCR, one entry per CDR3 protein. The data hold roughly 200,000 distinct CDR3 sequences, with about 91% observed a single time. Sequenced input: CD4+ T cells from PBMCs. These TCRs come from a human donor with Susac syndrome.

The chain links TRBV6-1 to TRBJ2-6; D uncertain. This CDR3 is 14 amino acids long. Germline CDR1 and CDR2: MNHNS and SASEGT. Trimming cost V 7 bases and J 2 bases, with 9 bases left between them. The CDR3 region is CASNYQTGANVLTF. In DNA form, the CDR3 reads TGTGCCAGCAATTATCAGACTGGGGCCAACGTCCTGACTTTC.

The DNA for the CDR3 is TGCGCCAGCAGCTCTCTGCCCGGCGGGGGCGAAAAACTGTTTTTT. This translates into CASSSLPGGGEKLFF. V and J are TRBV5-1 and TRBJ1-4; D perhaps matches TRBD1 (6 bases). In germline, CDR1 is SGHRS, CDR2 YFSETQ. The V gene lost 3 bases and the J gene lost 8 bases, with 17 bases spanning the gap. The CDR3 runs to 15 residues.

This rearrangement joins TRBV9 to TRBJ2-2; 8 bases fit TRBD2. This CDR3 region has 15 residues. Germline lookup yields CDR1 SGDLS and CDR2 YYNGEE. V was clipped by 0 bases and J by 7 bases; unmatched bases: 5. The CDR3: CASSVVSGGHGELFF. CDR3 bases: TGTGCCAGCAGCGTAGTAAGCGGGGGTCACGGGGAGCTGTTTTTT.

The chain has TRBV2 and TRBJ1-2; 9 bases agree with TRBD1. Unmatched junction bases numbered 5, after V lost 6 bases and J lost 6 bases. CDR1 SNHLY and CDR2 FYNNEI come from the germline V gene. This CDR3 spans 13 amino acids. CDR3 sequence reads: CASSWDRVDGYTF. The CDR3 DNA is TGTGCCAGCAGCTGGGACAGGGTTGATGGCTACACCTTC.

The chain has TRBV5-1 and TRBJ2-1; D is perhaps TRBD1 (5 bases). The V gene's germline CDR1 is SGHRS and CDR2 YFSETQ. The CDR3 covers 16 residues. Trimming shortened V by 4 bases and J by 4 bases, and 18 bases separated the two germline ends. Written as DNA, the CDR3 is TGCGCCAGCAGCGCGAAGACAGACACGGCATACAATGAGCAGTTCTTC. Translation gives CASSAKTDTAYNEQFF.

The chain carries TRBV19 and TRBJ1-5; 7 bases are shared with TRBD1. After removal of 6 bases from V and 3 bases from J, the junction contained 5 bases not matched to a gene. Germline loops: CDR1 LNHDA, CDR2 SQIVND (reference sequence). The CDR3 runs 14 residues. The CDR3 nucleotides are TGTGCCAGTAGAGAGACAGGGATCAATCAGCCCCAGCATTTT. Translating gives CASRETGINQPQHF.

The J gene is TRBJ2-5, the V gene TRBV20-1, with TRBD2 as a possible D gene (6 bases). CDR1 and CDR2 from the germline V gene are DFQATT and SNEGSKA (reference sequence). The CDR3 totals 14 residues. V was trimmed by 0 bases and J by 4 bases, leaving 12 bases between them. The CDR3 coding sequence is TGCAGTGCTAGAGATCTGCTAGCGTTAGAGACCCAGTACTTC. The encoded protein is CSARDLLALETQYF.

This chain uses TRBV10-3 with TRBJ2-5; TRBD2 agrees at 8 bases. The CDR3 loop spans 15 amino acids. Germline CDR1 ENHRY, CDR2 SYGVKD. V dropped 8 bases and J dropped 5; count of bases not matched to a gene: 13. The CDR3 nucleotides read TGTGCCATCTCCGGGGGGGGAAGTTCCCAGGAGACCCAGTACTTC. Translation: CAISGGGSSQETQYF.

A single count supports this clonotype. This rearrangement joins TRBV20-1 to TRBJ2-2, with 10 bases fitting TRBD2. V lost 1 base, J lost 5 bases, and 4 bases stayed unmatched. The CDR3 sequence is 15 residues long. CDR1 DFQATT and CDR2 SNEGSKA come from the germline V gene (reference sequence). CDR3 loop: CSARVPSGGTGELFF. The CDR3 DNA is TGCAGTGCTAGAGTCCCTAGCGGGGGAACCGGGGAGCTGTTTTTT.

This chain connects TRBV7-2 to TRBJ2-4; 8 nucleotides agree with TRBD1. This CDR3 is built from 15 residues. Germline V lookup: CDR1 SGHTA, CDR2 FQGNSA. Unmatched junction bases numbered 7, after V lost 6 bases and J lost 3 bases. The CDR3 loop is CASRPGGAGKNIQYF. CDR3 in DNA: TGTGCCAGCAGGCCAGGGGGCGCAGGCAAAAACATTCAGTACTTC.

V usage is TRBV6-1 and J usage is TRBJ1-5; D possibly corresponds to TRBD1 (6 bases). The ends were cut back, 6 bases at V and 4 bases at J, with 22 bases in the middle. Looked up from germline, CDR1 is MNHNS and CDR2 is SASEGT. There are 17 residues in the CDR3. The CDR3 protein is CASSQNWRGGRNQPQHF. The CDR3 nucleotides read TGTGCCAGCAGCCAGAACTGGCGTGGGGGCAGGAATCAGCCCCAGCATTTT.

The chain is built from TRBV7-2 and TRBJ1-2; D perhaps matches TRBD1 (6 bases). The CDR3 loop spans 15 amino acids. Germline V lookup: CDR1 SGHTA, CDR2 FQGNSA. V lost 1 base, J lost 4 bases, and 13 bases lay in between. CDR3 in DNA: TGTGCCAGCAGCTTAGTTAGGGGGGGCGGCTATGGCTACACCTTC. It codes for CASSLVRGGGYGYTF.

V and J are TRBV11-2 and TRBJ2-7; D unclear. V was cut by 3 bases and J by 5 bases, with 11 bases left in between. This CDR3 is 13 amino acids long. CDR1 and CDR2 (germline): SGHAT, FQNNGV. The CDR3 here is CASSFPILDEQYF. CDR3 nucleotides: TGTGCCAGCAGCTTTCCGATCCTGGACGAGCAGTACTTC.

The CDR3 bases are TGTGCCATCCAGGCCCTCACAGATACGCAGTATTTT. It specifies CAIQALTDTQYF. This rearrangement joins TRBV6-1 to TRBJ2-3; D not resolved. Trimming stripped 10 bases from V and 2 bases from J, with 10 bases between. The CDR3 totals 12 residues. CDR1 MNHNS and CDR2 SASEGT come from the germline V gene.

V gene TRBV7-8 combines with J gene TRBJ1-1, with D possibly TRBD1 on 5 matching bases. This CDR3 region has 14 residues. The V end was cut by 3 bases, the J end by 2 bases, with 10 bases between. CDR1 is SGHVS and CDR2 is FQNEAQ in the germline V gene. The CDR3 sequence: CASSLGTDNTEAFF. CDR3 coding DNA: TGTGCCAGCAGCTTGGGGACGGATAACACTGAAGCTTTCTTT.